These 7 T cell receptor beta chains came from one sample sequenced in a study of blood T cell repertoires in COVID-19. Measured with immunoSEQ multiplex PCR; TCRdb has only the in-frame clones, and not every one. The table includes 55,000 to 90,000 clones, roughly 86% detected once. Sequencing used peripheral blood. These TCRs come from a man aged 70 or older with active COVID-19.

The CDR3: CATLAGGPGTGELFF. The CDR3 region has the DNA TGTGCCACTCTAGCGGGAGGGCCGGGCACCGGGGAGCTGTTTTTT. The J gene is TRBJ2-2, the V gene TRBV10-3; 12 nucleotides align to TRBD2. Trimming cost V 10 bases and J 4 bases; bases outside gene matches: 7. Germline CDR1 and CDR2: ENHRY and SYGVKD. The CDR3 runs to 15 residues.

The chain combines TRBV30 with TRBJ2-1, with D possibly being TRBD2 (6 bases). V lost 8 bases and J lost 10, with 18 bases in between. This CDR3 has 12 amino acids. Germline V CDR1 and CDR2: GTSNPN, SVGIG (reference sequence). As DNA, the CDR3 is TGTGCCACCGGGAGATCGGGCGGGGAGCAGTTCTTC. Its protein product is CATGRSGGEQFF.

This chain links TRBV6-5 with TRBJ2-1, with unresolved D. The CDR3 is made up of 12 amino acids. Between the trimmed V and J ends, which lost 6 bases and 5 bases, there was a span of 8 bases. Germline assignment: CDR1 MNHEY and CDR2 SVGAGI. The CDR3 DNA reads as TGTGCCAGCAGGACTCTACACAATGAGCAGTTCTTC. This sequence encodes CASRTLHNEQFF.

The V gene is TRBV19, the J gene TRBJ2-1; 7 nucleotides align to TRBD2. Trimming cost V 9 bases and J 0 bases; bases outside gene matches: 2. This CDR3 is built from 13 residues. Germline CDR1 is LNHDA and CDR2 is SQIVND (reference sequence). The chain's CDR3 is CASGTNSYNEQFF. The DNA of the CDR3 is TGTGCCAGCGGGACTAACTCCTACAATGAGCAGTTCTTC.

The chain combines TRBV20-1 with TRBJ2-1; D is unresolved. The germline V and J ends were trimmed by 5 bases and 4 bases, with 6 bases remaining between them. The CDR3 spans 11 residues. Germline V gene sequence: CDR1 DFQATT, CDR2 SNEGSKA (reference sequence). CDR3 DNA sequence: TGCAGTGCTTACCGGTACAATGAGCAGTTCTTC. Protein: CSAYRYNEQFF.

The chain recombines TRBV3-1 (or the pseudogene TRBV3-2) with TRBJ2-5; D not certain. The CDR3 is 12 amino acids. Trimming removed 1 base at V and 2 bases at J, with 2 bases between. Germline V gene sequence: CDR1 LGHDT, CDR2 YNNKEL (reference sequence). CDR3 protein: CASSQVQETQYF. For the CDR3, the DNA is TGTGCCAGCAGCCAAGTACAAGAGACCCAGTACTTC.

The CDR3 DNA reads TGTGCCACCAGTGACCTTGTGACAGCCCGCACCGGGGAGCTGTTTTTT. Translation: CATSDLVTARTGELFF. V is TRBV24-1 and J is TRBJ2-2, with D tentatively TRBD1 (5 bases). The V and J ends lost 4 bases and 4 bases respectively, with 15 bases between them. Germline loops: CDR1 KGHDR, CDR2 SFDVKD. The CDR3 is made up of 16 amino acids.